Shown below are 20 T cell receptor beta chains from a single sample sequenced in a study of blood T cell repertoires in COVID-19 (dated by TCRdb to about 2020). Library preparation employed the immunoSEQ multiplex PCR assay. Sourced from immuneACCESS, this table was stored by TCRdb with only in-frame sequences that have V and J called. A share of the clones is absent; for the studies checked, an unresolved V gene accounts for under half, and the remainder has no known explanation. Here the sample has about 270,000 clones; approximately 90% occur a single time. The ten most abundant clones make up 2.5% to 3% of the sample. Sequenced input: PBMCs or T cells enriched from blood (not recorded which). These receptors originate from a man in his forties or fifties who had been exposed to COVID-19.

This clone was recorded a few times. The chain joins TRBV29-1 to TRBJ2-1; 10 bases align to TRBD1. This CDR3 is built from 14 residues. Germline loops: CDR1 SQVTM, CDR2 ANQGSEA. This CDR3 reads CSLRRDRGKDEQFF. Here the CDR3 DNA reads TGCAGTCTCCGCCGGGACAGGGGTAAGGATGAGCAGTTCTTC.

The chain combines TRBV19 with TRBJ1-5; a weak D match, TRBD1 (6 bases). V lost 7 bases and J 7 bases, leaving 26 bases between the germline ends. From germline, CDR1 is LNHDA and CDR2 SQIVND (reference sequence). The CDR3 runs to 17 residues. CDR3 nucleotides: TGTGCCAGTAATCGCCGGAATGACAGGTCCACAAGGCAGCCCCAGCATTTT. Translation: CASNRRNDRSTRQPQHF.

The chain carries TRBV3-1 (or the pseudogene TRBV3-2) and TRBJ2-1; the match to TRBD2 covers 8 bases. This CDR3 is built from 16 residues. V lost 7 bases and J lost 6; bases outside the gene matches: 14. Per germline, CDR1 LGHDT and CDR2 YNNKEL (reference sequence). The CDR3 region is CASTSERVAGRNEQFF. DNA of the CDR3: TGTGCCAGCACCTCAGAGAGAGTAGCGGGACGCAATGAGCAGTTCTTC.

The chain recombines TRBV11-2 with TRBJ1-1; D may be TRBD1 (6 bases). Trimming took 1 base from V and 5 from J, leaving 14 bases between them. The CDR3 loop spans 15 amino acids. CDR1 SGHAT and CDR2 FQNNGV come from the germline V gene. The CDR3, as DNA: TGTGCCAGCAGCTTAGTCTTTACAGGGATAACTGAAGCTTTCTTT. This gives the protein CASSLVFTGITEAFF.

This sequence joins TRBV28 and TRBJ1-1; the D gene is possibly TRBD1 (6 bases). The CDR3 spans 17 residues. Germline V gene data show CDR1 as MDHEN and CDR2 as SYDVKM. V shed 2 bases and J shed 2 bases, with 18 bases lying between them. The CDR3 here is CASSLTHGGGGNTEAFF. The CDR3 coding sequence is TGTGCCAGCAGTTTAACTCACGGCGGTGGGGGCAACACTGAAGCTTTCTTT.

The CDR3 sequence: CASSQLTWGGEQYF. CDR3 sequence (DNA): TGTGCCAGTTCTCAATTGACCTGGGGAGGCGAGCAGTACTTC. The chain is built from TRBV19 and TRBJ2-7; possibly TRBD2 for D (6 bases). V was cut by 8 bases and J by 6 bases, with 20 bases left in between. CDR3 length: 14 residues. Germline V gives CDR1 LNHDA, CDR2 SQIVND (reference sequence).

The chain is built from TRBV19 and TRBJ2-1, with 9 bases identical to TRBD2. This CDR3 contains 15 residues. Germline trimming cut 1 base from V and 4 bases from J; bases unmatched to any gene: 2. In germline, CDR1 is LNHDA, CDR2 SQIVND (reference sequence). CDR3 loop: CASSIASGNYNEQFF. The CDR3, as DNA: TGTGCCAGTAGTATAGCTAGCGGGAATTACAATGAGCAGTTCTTC. The full variable domain, completed using reference TRBV19 and TRBJ2-1, is DGGITQSPKYLFRKEGQNVTLSCEQNLNHDAMYWYRQDPGQGLRLIYYSQIVNDFQKGDIAEGYSVSREKKESFPLTVTSAQKNPTAFYLCASSIASGNYNEQFFGPGTRLTVL.

The V and J genes are TRBV2 and TRBJ2-4, with TRBD1 matching over 9 bases. The CDR3 length is 17 residues. Looked up from germline, CDR1 is SNHLY and CDR2 is FYNNEI. Trimming at V came to 10 bases and at J to 0 bases, leaving 13 bases not matched to a gene. CDR3 amino acids: CATRPGQGTQAKNIQYF. DNA of the CDR3: TGTGCCACCCGCCCGGGACAGGGAACGCAAGCCAAAAACATTCAGTACTTC.

This rearrangement joins TRBV5-6 to TRBJ1-5, with unresolved D. V shed 0 bases and J shed 6 bases, with 10 bases lying between them. The CDR3 has 14 amino acids. Germline CDR1 reads SGHDT; CDR2 reads YYEEEE. The CDR3 here is CASSLGGVGQPQHF. Written as DNA, the CDR3 is TGTGCCAGCAGCTTGGGGGGAGTGGGTCAGCCCCAGCATTTT. The whole variable domain, remainder taken from reference TRBV5-6 and TRBJ1-5, is DAGVTQSPTHLIKTRGQQVTLRCSPKSGHDTVSWYQQALGQGPQFIFQYYEEEERQRGNFPDRFSGHQFPNYSSELNVNALLLGDSALYLCASSLGGVGQPQHFGDGTRLSIL.

The V and J genes are TRBV2 and TRBJ2-3, with D perhaps TRBD2 (5 bases). The V gene's germline CDR1 is SNHLY and CDR2 FYNNEI. Trimming left V 9 bases short and J 0 bases short, with 13 bases between. The CDR3 consists of 14 residues. In DNA form, the CDR3 reads TGTGCCAGTAGCAGCGGATACAGCACAGATACGCAGTATTTT. It encodes CASSSGYSTDTQYF.

The CDR3 here is CASRERVLSFSYGYTF. In nucleotides, the CDR3 is TGTGCCAGCAGGGAGAGGGTTCTTTCCTTTTCATATGGCTACACCTTC. The gene calls are TRBV2 and TRBJ1-2; the D is unclear. V lost 6 bases and J lost 5, with 22 bases in between. Germline-derived CDR1 and CDR2 are SNHLY and FYNNEI. The CDR3 totals 16 residues.

This rearrangement joins TRBV12-5 to TRBJ1-2; no definite D call. CDR1 LGHNT and CDR2 FRNRAP come from the germline V gene. Trimming removed 9 bases from V and 4 bases from J, with 12 bases in between. The CDR3 has 12 residues. The CDR3 reads CASSTYPYGYTF. The DNA of the CDR3 is TGTGCTAGCTCTACCTACCCCTATGGCTACACCTTC.

The chain recombines TRBV19 with TRBJ1-1; no firm D call. The CDR3 is 16 amino acids. With 3 bases removed from V and 4 bases from J, the gap between germline ends came to 18 bases. Germline CDR1 reads LNHDA; CDR2 reads SQIVND (reference sequence). CDR3 protein: CASSISVVRAVTEAFF. CDR3 nucleotides: TGTGCCAGTAGTATTAGCGTAGTGCGGGCTGTCACTGAAGCTTTCTTT.

The gene calls are TRBV12-3 or TRBV12-4 and TRBJ2-1; unclear D gene. V was clipped by 3 bases and J by 4 bases, with 4 bases between them. The CDR3 runs 12 residues. CDR3 nucleotide sequence: TGTGCCAGCAGTTTTCGGTACAATGAGCAGTTCTTC. Its translation: CASSFRYNEQFF.

This clone was seen a single time. The chain uses TRBV2 and TRBJ2-1; no firm D call. The CDR3 extends over 12 amino acids. V was cut by 5 bases and J by 5 bases, with 7 bases left in between. CDR1 and CDR2 (germline): SNHLY, FYNNEI. The CDR3 protein is CASSLSDNEQFF. CDR3 nucleotide sequence: TGTGCCAGCAGTCTCAGCGACAATGAGCAGTTCTTC.

The chain joins TRBV5-1 to TRBJ1-1; possibly TRBD1 for D (6 bases). The germline CDR1 and CDR2 sequences are SGHRS and YFSETQ. V shed 2 bases and J shed 4 bases, with 18 bases lying between them. This CDR3 is 16 amino acids long. The CDR3 loop is CASSFPSEGVVTEAFF. As DNA, the CDR3 is TGCGCCAGCAGCTTCCCCTCCGAGGGGGTCGTCACTGAAGCTTTCTTT.

The chain uses TRBV19 and TRBJ2-1; a possible D gene is TRBD1 (6 bases). The length of the CDR3 is 14 residues. Germline V gene lookup returns CDR1 LNHDA and CDR2 SQIVND (reference sequence). The V end was cut by 3 bases, the J end by 4 bases, with 10 bases between. CDR3 loop: CASSIGGWYNEQFF. The CDR3 DNA reads TGTGCCAGTAGTATTGGGGGCTGGTACAATGAGCAGTTCTTC.

This clone occurred once. This rearrangement joins TRBV3-1 (or the pseudogene TRBV3-2) to TRBJ2-1, with D uncertain. V was cut by 0 bases and J by 10 bases, with 10 bases left in between. The CDR3 runs to 13 residues. CDR1 is LGHDT, CDR2 YNNKEL, per germline (reference sequence). The CDR3 DNA follows: TGTGCCAGCAGCCAAGATCTAGTCTCCGAGCAGTTCTTC. It yields the protein CASSQDLVSEQFF.

This chain joins TRBV18 and TRBJ2-5, with 8 bases lining up with TRBD2. Germline V lookup: CDR1 KGHSH, CDR2 LQKENI. The trim removed 0 bases at V and 4 bases at J, leaving 7 bases unmatched. The CDR3 contains 16 residues. The CDR3 reads CASSPPAGGGGETQYF. The CDR3 coding sequence is TGTGCCAGCTCACCACCGGCGGGAGGAGGAGGAGAGACCCAGTACTTC.

The chain has TRBV19 and TRBJ1-6; 7 nucleotides agree with TRBD1. The germline V gene encodes CDR1 LNHDA and CDR2 SQIVND (reference sequence). V was clipped by 10 bases and J by 7 bases; unmatched bases: 22. The CDR3 is made up of 18 amino acids. This chain's CDR3 is CAIPHGLTGRTRNSPLHF. In DNA form, the CDR3 reads TGTGCCATTCCACACGGTTTGACAGGGCGGACCCGAAATTCACCCCTCCACTTT.